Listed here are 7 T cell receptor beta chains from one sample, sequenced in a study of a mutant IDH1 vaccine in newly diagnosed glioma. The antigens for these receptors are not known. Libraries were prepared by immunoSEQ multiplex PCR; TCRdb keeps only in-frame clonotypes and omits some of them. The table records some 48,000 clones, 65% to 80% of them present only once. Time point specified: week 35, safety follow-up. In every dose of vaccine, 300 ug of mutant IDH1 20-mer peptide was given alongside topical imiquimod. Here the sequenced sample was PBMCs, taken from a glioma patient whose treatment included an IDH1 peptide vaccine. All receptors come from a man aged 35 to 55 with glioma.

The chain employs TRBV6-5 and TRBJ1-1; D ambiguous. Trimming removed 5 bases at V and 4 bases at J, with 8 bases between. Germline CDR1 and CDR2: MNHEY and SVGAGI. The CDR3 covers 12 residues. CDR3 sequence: CASSQYRTEAFF. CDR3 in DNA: TGTGCCAGCAGTCAGTATCGCACTGAAGCTTTCTTT.

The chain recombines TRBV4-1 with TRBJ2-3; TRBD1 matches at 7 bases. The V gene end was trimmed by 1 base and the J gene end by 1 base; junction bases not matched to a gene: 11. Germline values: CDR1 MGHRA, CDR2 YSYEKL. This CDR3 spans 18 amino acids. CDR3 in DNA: TGCGCCAGCAGCCAAGGAAGGGCAGGGGGACATCGCACAGATACGCAGTATTTT. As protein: CASSQGRAGGHRTDTQYF.

In nucleotides, the CDR3 is TGTGCCAGCAGCCAGGACAGCAGGGAAGCTTTCTTT. This codes for CASSQDSREAFF. The chain recombines TRBV5-6 with TRBJ1-1, with D perhaps TRBD1 (6 bases). V lost 4 bases, J lost 8 bases, and 12 bases lay in between. The CDR3 runs 12 residues. CDR1 SGHDT and CDR2 YYEEEE come from the germline V gene.

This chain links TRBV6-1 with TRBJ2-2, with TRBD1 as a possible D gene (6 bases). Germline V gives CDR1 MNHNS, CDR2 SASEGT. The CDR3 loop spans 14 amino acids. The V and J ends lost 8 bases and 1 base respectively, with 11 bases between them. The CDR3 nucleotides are TGTGCCAGCCCCAGGGGACAGAACACCGGGGAGCTGTTTTTT. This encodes CASPRGQNTGELFF.

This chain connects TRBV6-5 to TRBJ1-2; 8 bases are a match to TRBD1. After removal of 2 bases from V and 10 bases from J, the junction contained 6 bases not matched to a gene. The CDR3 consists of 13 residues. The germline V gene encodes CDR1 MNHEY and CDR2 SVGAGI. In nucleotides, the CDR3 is TGTGCCAGCAGTTACGGGACAGGTTCCGTCTACACCTTC. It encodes CASSYGTGSVYTF.

CDR3 region: CASRRSGEGYGYTF. As DNA, the CDR3 is TGTGCCAGCAGGCGGTCGGGTGAAGGATATGGCTACACCTTC. This chain connects TRBV28 to TRBJ1-2, with no clear D. Trimming took 6 bases from V and 5 from J, leaving 16 bases between them. Germline V gene data show CDR1 as MDHEN and CDR2 as SYDVKM. This CDR3 comprises 14 residues.

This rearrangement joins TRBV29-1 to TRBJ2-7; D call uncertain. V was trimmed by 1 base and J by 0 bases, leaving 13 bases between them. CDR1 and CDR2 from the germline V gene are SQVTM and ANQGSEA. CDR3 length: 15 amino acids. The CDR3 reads CSVEGWKVGSYEQYF. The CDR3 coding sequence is TGCAGCGTTGAAGGCTGGAAGGTAGGCTCCTACGAGCAGTACTTC.